This TCR beta chain derives from a study of T cells after yellow fever vaccination. There are 16 residues in the CDR3. Trimming removed 1 base at V and 4 bases at J, with 14 bases between. Germline V CDR1 and CDR2: SGHTA, FQGNSA. A single record per CDR3 protein comes from TCRdb applying MiXCR to the 5' RACE reads. The table includes a few hundred thousand distinct CDR3 sequences, 3% to 4.5% detected once. Study-wide results and caveats: Peaking on day 5 versus 15, the secondary response was faster but weaker.

Many counts were recorded for this clonotype. Its cognate antigen is unknown. Sequenced material: PBMCs, taken 5 days after the yellow fever booster vaccination. The gene calls are TRBV7-2 and TRBJ1-5; D is ambiguous. This receptor was taken from a man aged 18 to 29 who received the YFV17D yellow fever vaccine. The CDR3 loop reads CASSLDHGNGNQPQHF. The CDR3 DNA follows: TGTGCCAGCAGCTTAGATCACGGAAATGGGAATCAGCCCCAGCATTTT.